This is a list of T cell receptor beta chains from one sample in a study of blood T cell repertoires in COVID-19. Here immunoSEQ multiplex PCR was the method, and the copy in TCRdb shows in-frame clones only, minus some. The profile shows approximately 150,000 clones, around 90% of them singletons. The specimen sequenced was peripheral blood. The receptors were sampled from a man between 18 and 29 years old with COVID-19, enrolled during active disease. CDR3s leave out the opening cysteine and the closing phenylalanine or tryptophan. The D gene is left open where the match is weak. Not all rows give a size; the values are once, few, many and, for expanded clones, a class.

v_call clone_size d_call cdr3_aa
TRBV11-2 - TRBD1 ASSFHAGQGGSYNEQF
TRBV6-1 - - ASSELGGNYGYT
TRBV25-1 once - ASIRDPGNEQF
TRBV9 - - ASSHPRVERRYNEQF
TRBV5-4 - - ASSQGVLGGNEQF
TRBV6-2/TRBV6-3 - TRBD2 ASSYRVAGVSYEQY
TRBV29-1 once - STLARYPNNEQF
TRBV6-5 - - ASSYLAGGRNTIY
TRBV6-4 few - ASSRDTSSYEQY
TRBV6-2/TRBV6-3 - TRBD1 ASSYPDRAGANVLT
TRBV30 few - AWSPTPSGLAGGPRGYGYT
TRBV7-8 once TRBD2 ASSLYKLADFNEQF
TRBV9 few - ASSAAADMYFYEQY
TRBV4-3 - - ASSQETVGSPYNEQF
TRBV3-1/TRBV3-2 - - ASSKDGQGYGYT
TRBV5-1 - TRBD1 ASSLAGQVYEQY
TRBV14 - - ASSLNRDVNTIY
TRBV7-9 - - ASSLVGLFSTDTQY
TRBV5-1 - - ASNGPEAGANVLT
TRBV2 once TRBD2 ASSPGLHTGELF
TRBV4-1 - TRBD2 ASSQSVGRAANTGELF
TRBV7-2 - TRBD2 ASSFRTSGSIYEQY
TRBV28 - - ASSPPLQDARSYEQY
TRBV11-3 - - ASSPSQGGYEQY
TRBV18 - - ASSPRLPDNEQF
TRBV28 - TRBD2 ASKREIKDEQF
TRBV14 - - ASSQGFQNTDTQY
TRBV30 - - AWSMASNEQF
TRBV7-8 once - ASSQTVAAGEQF
TRBV18 - TRBD1 ASSPTSGQIGYT
TRBV2 - - ASSVTGYEQY
TRBV2 - TRBD2 ASTPGLAGPPNTGELF
TRBV7-2 - - ASSPTGSRYEQY
TRBV19 - TRBD1 ASSRGQQSPLH
TRBV9 - TRBD1 ASSARDRVSEAF
TRBV21-1 once - ASSKAPGREAHNEQF
TRBV9 - - ASSVGDKNEKLF
TRBV5-1 - TRBD2 ASSLTGGTSNEQF
TRBV10-3 - - AIRGADTQY
TRBV18 - TRBD2 ASSPQLAGAITDTQY
TRBV28 - TRBD2 ASSLVLLAVRGELF
TRBV19 once - ASRAGGNTEAF
TRBV5-5 - - ASSLQGSNQPQH
TRBV7-9 - - ASSLARGEQY
TRBV6-2/TRBV6-3 - - ASSYSGGSTEAF
TRBV4-1 - TRBD2 ASSPRTSGRVYEQY
TRBV20-1 - - SARDRDSQY
TRBV5-5 - TRBD2 ASSSRGGADTGELF
TRBV28 - TRBD1 ASSGGQGYYGYT
TRBV6-5 - TRBD1 ASSYDRAEQY
TRBV9 - - ASSLRTGPFYEQY